The subject of this entry is one T cell receptor (beta chain). The data are from a study of early T cells in non-severe SARS-CoV-2 infection. V lost 5 bases and J lost 2, with 12 bases in between. This CDR3 region has 13 residues. The germline V gene encodes CDR1 GTSNPN and CDR2 SVGIG (reference sequence). TCRdb reprocessed the 5' RACE reads via MiXCR and lists one record per CDR3 protein. This table holds just over 80,000 distinct CDR3 sequences, roughly 13% found once. Sequenced material: whole blood. The origin of this receptor is an adult who was a healthcare worker with PCR-confirmed SARS-CoV-2 infection or an uninfected control (not recorded which). V is TRBV30 and J is TRBJ1-1; D gene unclear. The CDR3 DNA reads TGTGCCTGGGAACCGGGTCCTAACACTGAAGCTTTCTTT. Protein sequence: CAWEPGPNTEAFF.